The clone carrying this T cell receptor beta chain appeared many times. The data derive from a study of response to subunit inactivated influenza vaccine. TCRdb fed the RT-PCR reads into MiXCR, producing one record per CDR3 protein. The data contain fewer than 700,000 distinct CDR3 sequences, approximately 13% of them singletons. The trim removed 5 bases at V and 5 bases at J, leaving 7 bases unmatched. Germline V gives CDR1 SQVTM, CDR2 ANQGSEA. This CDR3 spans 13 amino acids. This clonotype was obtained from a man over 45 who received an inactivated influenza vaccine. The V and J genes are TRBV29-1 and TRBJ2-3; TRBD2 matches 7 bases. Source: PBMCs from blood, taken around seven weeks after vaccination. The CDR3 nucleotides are TGCAGCGTTCGGCGCGGGAGCGAAGATACGCAGTATTTT. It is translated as CSVRRGSEDTQYF.